One sample yielded the 5 T cell receptor beta chains listed below, sequenced in a study of cytomegalovirus exposure and HLA in healthy donors. The PCR used 60 Vbeta and 13 Jbeta primers. Some clones are missing from TCRdb's copy, which holds only in-frame ones; the method was immunoSEQ multiplex PCR. There are tens of thousands of clones in the sample; 80% to 90% occur only once, and over 5% lies in the top ten. Sequenced material: PBMCs. These receptors all stem from a young woman in good health and CMV-seropositive.

This clone has only a few counts. The J gene is TRBJ1-6, the V gene TRBV5-6; tentative D call: TRBD1 (5 bases). Germline CDR1 and CDR2: SGHDT and YYEEEE. V lost 0 bases to trimming and J lost 8 bases, with 15 bases between them. The CDR3 covers 16 residues. CDR3 nucleotide sequence: TGTGCCAGCAGCTTGGTCCCGGGGACTGCCCATTCACCCCTCCACTTT. As protein: CASSLVPGTAHSPLHF.

The chain has TRBV15 and TRBJ2-3; unclear D gene. The CDR3 sequence is 15 residues long. Germline V gene sequence: CDR1 LNHNV, CDR2 YYDKDF (reference sequence). V lost 4 bases to trimming and J lost 0 bases, with 11 bases between them. The CDR3 protein is CATSMRISSTDTQYF. CDR3 DNA sequence: TGTGCCACCAGCATGCGGATTTCTAGCACAGATACGCAGTATTTT.

The chain has TRBV20-1 and TRBJ1-2; D is undetermined. CDR1 is DFQATT, CDR2 SNEGSKA, per germline (reference sequence). Trimming left V 7 bases short and J 2 bases short, with 8 bases between. The length of the CDR3 is 11 residues. CDR3 loop: CSVKHNYGYTF. The CDR3 DNA follows: TGCAGTGTTAAGCACAACTATGGCTACACCTTC.

The chain recombines TRBV7-3 with TRBJ2-3, with D tentatively TRBD2 (5 bases). Looked up from germline, CDR1 is SGHTA and CDR2 is FQGTGA. The CDR3 spans 14 residues. V lost 4 bases and J lost 3, with 11 bases in between. The CDR3 is CASSSMAGTDTQYF. CDR3 sequence (DNA): TGTGCCAGCAGCTCCATGGCGGGTACAGATACGCAGTATTTT.

The J gene is TRBJ1-5, the V gene TRBV18; D may be TRBD1 (6 bases). The germline V gene has CDR1 KGHSH and CDR2 LQKENI. CDR3 length: 15 residues. V dropped 5 bases and J dropped 4 bases, with 15 bases sitting between them. The CDR3 loop reads CASSASQGSNQPQHF. CDR3 DNA sequence: TGTGCCAGCTCAGCATCCCAGGGGAGTAATCAGCCCCAGCATTTT.